This T cell receptor (beta chain) was captured in a study of cytomegalovirus exposure and HLA in healthy donors. Study results and caveats: TCR sequences were mostly rare, though some public TCRs occurred in many donors. Associated with cytomegalovirus, according to the listing, were 150 to 200 TCR beta chains. Diagnosis of cytomegalovirus status made by the classifier reportedly showed high specificity and sensitivity.

The method was immunoSEQ multiplex PCR; TCRdb's version includes in-frame clones alone and lacks a portion of them. Here the sample spans about 160,000 clones, roughly nine tenths being singletons. This CDR3 is 14 amino acids long. Germline V gives CDR1 SGHRS, CDR2 YFSETQ. After removal of 2 bases from V and 10 bases from J, the junction contained 5 bases not matched to a gene. With regard to this clone: Its specificity is not known.

This sequence originates from a woman under 30 in good health and CMV-seropositive. The V gene is TRBV5-1, the J gene TRBJ2-1; 11 positions agree with TRBD2. Material for sequencing was PBMCs. The CDR3 DNA sequence: TGCGCCAGCAGCTTTAGCGGGAGGGCCCTGGAGCAGTTCTTC. Its translation is CASSFSGRALEQFF.